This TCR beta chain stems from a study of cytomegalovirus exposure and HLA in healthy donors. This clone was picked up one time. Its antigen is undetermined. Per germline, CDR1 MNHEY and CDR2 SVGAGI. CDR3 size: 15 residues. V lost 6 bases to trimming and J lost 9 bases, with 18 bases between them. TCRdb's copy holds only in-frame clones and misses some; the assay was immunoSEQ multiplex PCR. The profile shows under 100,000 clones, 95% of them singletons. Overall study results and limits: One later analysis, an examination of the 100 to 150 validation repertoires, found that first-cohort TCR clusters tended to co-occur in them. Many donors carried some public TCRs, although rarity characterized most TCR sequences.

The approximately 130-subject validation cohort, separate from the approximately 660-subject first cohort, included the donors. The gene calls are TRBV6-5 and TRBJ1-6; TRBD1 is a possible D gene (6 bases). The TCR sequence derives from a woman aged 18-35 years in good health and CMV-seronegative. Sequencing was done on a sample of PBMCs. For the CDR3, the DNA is TGTGCCAGCAGACTATCTGGACAGTTGACTTCACCCCTCCACTTT. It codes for CASRLSGQLTSPLHF.